The present entry profiles one T cell receptor delta chain with its context. The amino acid sequence in TCRdb belongs to a much larger clone and departs from this DNA's translation at residue 5, likely a sequencing read error; the sequence shown is translated from the DNA. TCRdb re-processed the reads via CATT. The data contain approximately 3,000 delta-chain clones, 0.25% to 0.3% of them seen just once; the ten biggest clones take up 10% to 15%. The data were obtained in a study of gamma-delta chains in newborns, infants, children. About the research overall: Microbial exposure reportedly drives polyclonal innate γδ T cell expansion after birth.

V lost 3 bases to trimming and J lost 0 bases; unmatched junction nucleotides: 15. Looked up from germline, CDR1 is GEAIGNYY and CDR2 is EKD. The CDR3 runs to 21 residues. The source material was blood. The V call is TRDV2, the J call TRDJ3; 8 nucleotides align to TRDD3. The sequence came from a child who was a newborn, infant or young child, either healthy, febrile or measles-vaccinated (not recorded which). The CDR3 nucleotides are TGTGCCTGTGACCCGGTTACTGGGGGTCAAGTCAGCTCCTGGGACACCCGACAGATGTTTTTC. This encodes CACDPVTGGQVSSWDTRQMFF.